The TCR beta chain under discussion was sequenced for a study of CD8 T cells in Susac syndrome. General observations from the study: The authors found no clonal expansion in Susac syndrome CD4+ T cell repertoires.

The RNA, about 0.45 to 1 ug, was put through reverse transcription using random hexamers. The method of amplification for TCR beta CDR3 was immunoSEQ multiplex PCR, covering 54 Vbeta and 13 Jbeta. In TCRdb, the immunoSEQ multiplex PCR reads were re-called with MiXCR into one record per CDR3 protein. The data show about 140,000 distinct CDR3 sequences, approximately 96% seen once. In the case of this clonotype: Its target is unknown.

Trimming took off 3 bases at V and 5 bases at J, with 11 bases between the two ends. The germline V gene encodes CDR1 KGHSH and CDR2 LQKENI. The CDR3 is 14 residues long. This chain uses TRBV18 with TRBJ2-1; D is perhaps TRBD1 or TRBD2 (5 bases each). The sequencing input was CD4+ T cells from PBMCs. The sequence was obtained from a human donor with Susac syndrome. The CDR3 region is CASSPPGTNNEQFF. As DNA, the CDR3 is TGTGCCAGCTCACCTCCAGGGACGAACAATGAGCAGTTCTTC.